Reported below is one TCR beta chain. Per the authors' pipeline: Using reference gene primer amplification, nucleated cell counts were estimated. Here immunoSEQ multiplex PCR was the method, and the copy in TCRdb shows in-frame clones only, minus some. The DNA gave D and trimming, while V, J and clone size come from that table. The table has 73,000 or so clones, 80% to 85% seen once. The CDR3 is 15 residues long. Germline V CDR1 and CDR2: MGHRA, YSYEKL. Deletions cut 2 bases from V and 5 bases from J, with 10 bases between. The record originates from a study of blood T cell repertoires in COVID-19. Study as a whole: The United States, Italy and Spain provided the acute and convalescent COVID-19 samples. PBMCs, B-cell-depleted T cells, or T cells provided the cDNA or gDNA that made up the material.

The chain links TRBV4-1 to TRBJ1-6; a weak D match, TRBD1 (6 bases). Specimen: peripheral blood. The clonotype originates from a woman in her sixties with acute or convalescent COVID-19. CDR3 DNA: TGCGCCAGCAGCCAACCAGGGGTCAATAATTCACCCCTCCACTTT. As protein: CASSQPGVNNSPLHF.